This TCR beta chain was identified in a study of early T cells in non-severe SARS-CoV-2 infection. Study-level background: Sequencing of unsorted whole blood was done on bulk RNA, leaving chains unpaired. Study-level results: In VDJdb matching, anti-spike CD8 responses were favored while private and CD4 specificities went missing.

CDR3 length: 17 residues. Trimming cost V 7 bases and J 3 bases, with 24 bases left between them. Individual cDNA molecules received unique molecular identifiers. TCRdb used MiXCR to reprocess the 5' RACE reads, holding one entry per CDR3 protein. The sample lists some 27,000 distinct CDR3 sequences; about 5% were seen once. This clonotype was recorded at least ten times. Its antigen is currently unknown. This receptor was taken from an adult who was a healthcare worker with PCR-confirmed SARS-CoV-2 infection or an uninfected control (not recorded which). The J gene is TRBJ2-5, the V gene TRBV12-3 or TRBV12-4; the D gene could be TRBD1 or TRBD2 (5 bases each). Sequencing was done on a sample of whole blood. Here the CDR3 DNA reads TGTGCCAGCATCCCTGAAGGGGCGAGGGGTAGGAAAGAGACCCAGTACTTC. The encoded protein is CASIPEGARGRKETQYF.